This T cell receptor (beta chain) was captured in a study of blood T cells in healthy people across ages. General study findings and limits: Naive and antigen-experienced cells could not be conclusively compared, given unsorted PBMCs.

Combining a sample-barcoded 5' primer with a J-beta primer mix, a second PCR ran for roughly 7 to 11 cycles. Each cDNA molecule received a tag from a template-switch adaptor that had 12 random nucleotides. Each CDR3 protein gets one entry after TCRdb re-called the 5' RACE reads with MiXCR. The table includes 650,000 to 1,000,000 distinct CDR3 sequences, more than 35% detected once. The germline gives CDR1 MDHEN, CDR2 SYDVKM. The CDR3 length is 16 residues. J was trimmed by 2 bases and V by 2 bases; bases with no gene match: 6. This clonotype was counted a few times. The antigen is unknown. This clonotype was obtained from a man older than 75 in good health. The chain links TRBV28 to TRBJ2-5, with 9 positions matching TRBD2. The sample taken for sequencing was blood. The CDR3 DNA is TGTGCCAGCAGTTTACTAGCTAGCGGGGTACAAGAGACCCAGTACTTC. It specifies CASSLLASGVQETQYF. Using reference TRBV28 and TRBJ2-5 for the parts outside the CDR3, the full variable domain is DVKVTQSSRYLVKRTGEKVFLECVQDMDHENMFWYRQDPGLGLRLIYFSYDVKMKEKGDIPEGYSVSREKKERFSLILESASTNQTSMYLCASSLLASGVQETQYFGPGTRLLVL.